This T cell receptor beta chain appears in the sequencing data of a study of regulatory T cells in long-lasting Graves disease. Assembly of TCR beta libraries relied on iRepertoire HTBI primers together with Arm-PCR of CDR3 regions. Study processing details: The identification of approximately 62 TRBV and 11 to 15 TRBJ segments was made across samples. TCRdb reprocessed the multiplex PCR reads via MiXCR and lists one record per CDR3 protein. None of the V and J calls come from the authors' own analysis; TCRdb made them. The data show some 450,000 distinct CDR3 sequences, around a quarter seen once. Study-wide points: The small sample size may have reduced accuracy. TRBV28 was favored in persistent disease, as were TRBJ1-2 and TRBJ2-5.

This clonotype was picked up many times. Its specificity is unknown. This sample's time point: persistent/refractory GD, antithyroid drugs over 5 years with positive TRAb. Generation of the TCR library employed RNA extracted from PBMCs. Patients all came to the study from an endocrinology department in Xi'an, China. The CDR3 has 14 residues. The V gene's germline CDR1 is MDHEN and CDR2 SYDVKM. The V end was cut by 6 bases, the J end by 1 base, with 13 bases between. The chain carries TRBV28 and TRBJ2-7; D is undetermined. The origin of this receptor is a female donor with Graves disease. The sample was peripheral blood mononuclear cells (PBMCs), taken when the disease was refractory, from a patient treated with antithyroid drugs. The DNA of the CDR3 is TGTGCCAGCAGGGGCAAGGCTGGGTCCTACGAGCAGTACTTC. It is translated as CASRGKAGSYEQYF. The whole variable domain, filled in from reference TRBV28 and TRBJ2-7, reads DVKVTQSSRYLVKRTGEKVFLECVQDMDHENMFWYRQDPGLGLRLIYFSYDVKMKEKGDIPEGYSVSREKKERFSLILESASTNQTSMYLCASRGKAGSYEQYFGPGTRLTVT.